Given below is one T cell receptor (beta chain) in context. This clone was detected a few times. It has no known antigen specificity. No quality values exist for individual bases; no much larger clone is one base distant. CDR1 and CDR2 (MNHEY, SVGAGI) derive from the germline V gene. Trimming removed 5 bases from V and 3 bases from J, leaving 14 bases between the germline ends. CDR3 length: 14 amino acids, cysteine to phenylalanine. Kept here is only the CDR3 DNA, which spans 42 bases and is read in frame from base 1. This entry is derived from a study of control samples from healthy donors and cancer patients (dated by TCRdb to the early 2020s). Receptor amplification or capture employed the immunoSEQ multiplex PCR assay. In TCRdb, the immuneACCESS table is reduced to in-frame sequences with V and J assigned. These tables do not hold every clone; where another copy was compared, an unresolved V gene accounts for under half, and the others remain unexplained. The sample contains approximately 100,000 clones, more than 75% of them found a single time. In total, the top ten clones hold less than 2.5% of the sample.

Sequenced sample: blood. The V and J segments used are TRBV6-5 and TRBJ2-7; the D gene is possibly TRBD1, with 6 bases matching. The TCR sequence derives from a woman in her thirties or forties in good health. The CDR3 protein is CASSPPDRYYEQYF. The sequence in DNA is TGTGCCAGCAGTCCGCCCGACAGGTACTACGAGCAGTACTTC.